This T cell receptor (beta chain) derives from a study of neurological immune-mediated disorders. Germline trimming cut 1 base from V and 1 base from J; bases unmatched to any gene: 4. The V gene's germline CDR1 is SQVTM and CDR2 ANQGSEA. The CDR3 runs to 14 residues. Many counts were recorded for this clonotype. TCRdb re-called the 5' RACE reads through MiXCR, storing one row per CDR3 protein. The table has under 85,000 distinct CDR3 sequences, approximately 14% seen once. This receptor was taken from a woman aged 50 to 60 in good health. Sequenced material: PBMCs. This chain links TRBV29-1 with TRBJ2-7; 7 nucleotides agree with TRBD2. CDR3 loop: CSVEGGSVSYEQYF. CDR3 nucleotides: TGCAGCGTTGAAGGCGGGAGCGTTTCCTACGAGCAGTACTTC.